The T cell receptor beta chain under discussion was sequenced for a study of cytomegalovirus exposure and HLA in healthy donors. Vbeta (60) and Jbeta (13) primers were used in the PCR. Profiled with immunoSEQ multiplex PCR; TCRdb holds only in-frame clones, not every one. This table has 150,000 to 170,000 clones, about 83% appearing once. V lost 4 bases and J lost 4, with 16 bases in between. The CDR3 is 15 residues long. CDR1 is MGHRA and CDR2 is YSYEKL in the germline V gene. Whole-study results and caveats: There was a cluster of highly shared sequence variants that was likely a sequencing artifact. The study recorded 164 TCR beta chains that were cytomegalovirus-associated. In vitro work confirmed that a few CMV-associated chains recognize CMV antigens. The authors later linked a missense DCLRE1C variant to TCR beta V- and J-gene trimming.

This clone was recorded once. Its antigen remains unidentified. Sequenced material: PBMCs. The sequence was obtained from a woman in her 40s in good health and CMV-seronegative. The rearrangement links TRBV4-1 to TRBJ1-1, with D tentatively TRBD1 (5 bases). The CDR3, as DNA: TGCGCCAGCAGCCTACTGGCGGGGGTCGGCACTGAAGCTTTCTTT. Translation gives CASSLLAGVGTEAFF.